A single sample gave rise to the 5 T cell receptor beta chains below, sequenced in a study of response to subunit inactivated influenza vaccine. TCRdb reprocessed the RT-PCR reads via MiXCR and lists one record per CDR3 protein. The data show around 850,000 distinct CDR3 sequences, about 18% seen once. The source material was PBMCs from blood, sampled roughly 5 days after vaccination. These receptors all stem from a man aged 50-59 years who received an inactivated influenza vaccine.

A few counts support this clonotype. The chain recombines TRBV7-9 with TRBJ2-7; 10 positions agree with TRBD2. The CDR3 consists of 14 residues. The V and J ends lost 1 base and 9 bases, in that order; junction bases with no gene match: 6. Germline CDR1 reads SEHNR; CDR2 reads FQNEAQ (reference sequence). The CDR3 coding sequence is TGTGCCAGCAGCTTAGTTGCGCTAGCGGGAGTGCAGTACTTC. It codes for CASSLVALAGVQYF.

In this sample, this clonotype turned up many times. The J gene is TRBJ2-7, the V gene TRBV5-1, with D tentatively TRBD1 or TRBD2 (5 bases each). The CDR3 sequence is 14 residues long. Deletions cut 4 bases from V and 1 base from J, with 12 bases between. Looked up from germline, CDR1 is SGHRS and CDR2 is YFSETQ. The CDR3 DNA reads TGCGCCAGCAGCGGGACGGATCTGTCCTACGAGCAGTACTTC. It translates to CASSGTDLSYEQYF.

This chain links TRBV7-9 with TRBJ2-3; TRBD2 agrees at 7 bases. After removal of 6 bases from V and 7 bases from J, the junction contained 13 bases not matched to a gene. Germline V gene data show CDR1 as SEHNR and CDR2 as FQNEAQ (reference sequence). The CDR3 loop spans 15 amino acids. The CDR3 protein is CASRSAGVARHTQYF. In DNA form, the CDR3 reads TGTGCCAGCAGGTCTGCGGGGGTTGCGCGGCATACGCAGTATTTT.

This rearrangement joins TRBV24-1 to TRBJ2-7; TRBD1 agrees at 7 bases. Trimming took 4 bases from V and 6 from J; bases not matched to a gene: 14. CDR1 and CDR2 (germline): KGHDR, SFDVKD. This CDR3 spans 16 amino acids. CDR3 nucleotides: TGTGCCACCAGTGACACCAGACAGGGTTTAACCTCCGAGCAGTACTTC. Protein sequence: CATSDTRQGLTSEQYF.

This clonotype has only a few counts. The CDR3 coding sequence is TGTGCCAGCAGTCAAACGTCCCGGGACACCACCTACAATGAGCAGTTCTTC. Its protein product is CASSQTSRDTTYNEQFF. This chain links TRBV6-1 with TRBJ2-1; D perhaps matches TRBD1 (6 bases). V lost 5 bases and J 2 bases, leaving 19 bases between the germline ends. Germline values: CDR1 MNHNS, CDR2 SASEGT. The CDR3 covers 17 residues.